The next 21 T cell receptor beta chains were all read from a single sample in a study of shared clonotypes between healthy human individuals. Here immunoSEQ multiplex PCR was the method, and the copy in TCRdb shows in-frame clones only, minus some. The table records approximately 2.1 million clones, roughly 93% of them present only once. The sample comprised naive CD4+ T cells from PBMCs. Described subset: CD45RA+ positively selected. The receptors come from a man younger than 35 in good health. Some clones in this sample may be carry-over from other donors' samples.

V usage is TRBV12-5 and J usage is TRBJ1-1; D not certain. Between the trimmed V and J ends, which lost 2 bases and 1 base, there was a span of 11 bases. Per the germline V gene, CDR1 is LGHNT and CDR2 is FRNRAP. This CDR3 comprises 15 residues. DNA for the CDR3: TGTGCTAGTGGTTTGCGGTACGGAGAGAACACTGAAGCTTTCTTT. This encodes CASGLRYGENTEAFF.

J is TRBJ1-5 and V is TRBV6-6, with D unresolved. This CDR3 is built from 16 residues. Trimming shortened V by 6 bases and J by 7 bases, and 22 bases separated the two germline ends. In germline, CDR1 is MNHNY, CDR2 SVGAGI (reference sequence). The CDR3 DNA is TGTGCCAGCAGGACAATTAACGTCCGCGATAACCAGCCCCAGCATTTT. It translates to CASRTINVRDNQPQHF.

Turning to this clone: This same CDR3 is encoded by further DNA sequences in the sample. The chain couples TRBV9 to TRBJ1-2; D not certain. This CDR3 has 12 residues. V was shortened by 1 base and J by 4 bases, with 5 bases between the two germline ends. Germline V gene data show CDR1 as SGDLS and CDR2 as YYNGEE. This chain's CDR3 is CASSVPGYGYTF. DNA of the CDR3: TGTGCCAGCAGCGTACCTGGCTATGGCTACACCTTC.

The chain carries TRBV29-1 and TRBJ2-5, with TRBD1 matching over 9 bases. With 4 bases clipped from V and 5 bases from J, the junction kept 5 bases outside the gene matches. The CDR3 has 13 amino acids. From germline, CDR1 is SQVTM and CDR2 ANQGSEA. The CDR3 bases are TGCAGCGTTGCACAGGGGGCCGGGGAGACCCAGTACTTC. Encoded protein: CSVAQGAGETQYF.

This clone is a singleton in its sample. This specimen includes other DNA sequences encoding the same CDR3. The chain employs TRBV29-1 and TRBJ2-1, with D unclear. The V end was cut by 1 base, the J end by 0 bases, with 4 bases between. CDR1 SQVTM and CDR2 ANQGSEA come from the germline V gene. This CDR3 is 13 amino acids long. CDR3 protein: CSVEVSSYNEQFF. In DNA form, the CDR3 reads TGCAGCGTTGAAGTGAGCTCCTACAATGAGCAGTTCTTC.

The V gene is TRBV28, the J gene TRBJ1-4; 7 bases fit TRBD1. The CDR3 loop spans 17 amino acids. The germline V gene encodes CDR1 MDHEN and CDR2 SYDVKM. Losses at the gene ends were 2 bases for V and 4 bases for J; bases not matched to a gene: 10. The CDR3: CASSLPPTGTVNEKLFF. CDR3 nucleotide sequence: TGTGCCAGCAGTTTACCCCCAACCGGGACAGTTAATGAAAAACTGTTTTTT.

J is TRBJ2-2 and V is TRBV6-1; no reliable D call. Between the trimmed V and J ends, which lost 7 bases and 2 bases, there was a span of 8 bases. Germline V gene sequence: CDR1 MNHNS, CDR2 SASEGT. This CDR3 has 13 amino acids. The CDR3, as DNA: TGTGCCAGCACATTGCCTAACACCGGGGAGCTGTTTTTT. It encodes CASTLPNTGELFF.

The chain joins TRBV4-1 to TRBJ1-2, with 7 bases identical to TRBD1. Germline CDR1 reads MGHRA; CDR2 reads YSYEKL. This CDR3 region has 17 residues. J lost 9 bases, V lost 4 bases, and 20 bases had no gene match. The CDR3 here is CASSPKIGGGGTDRYTF. The DNA of the CDR3 is TGCGCCAGCAGCCCCAAGATTGGGGGGGGCGGGACAGATCGCTACACCTTC.

V is TRBV2 and J is TRBJ2-7, with 7 nucleotides matching TRBD1. The trim removed 8 bases at V and 5 bases at J, leaving 12 bases unmatched. CDR3 length: 14 amino acids. CDR1 is SNHLY and CDR2 is FYNNEI in the germline V gene. DNA for the CDR3: TGTGCCAGCGGATTAGAGGGGGCATCTAACGAGCAGTACTTC. Translating gives CASGLEGASNEQYF.

V usage is TRBV6-5 and J usage is TRBJ2-6; 7 nucleotides agree with TRBD1. Germline values: CDR1 MNHEY, CDR2 SVGAGI. Losses at the gene ends were 7 bases for V and 1 base for J; bases not matched to a gene: 4. This CDR3 comprises 15 residues. The CDR3 here is CASNPTGSGANVLTF. The CDR3 region has the DNA TGTGCCAGCAACCCGACAGGGTCTGGGGCCAACGTCCTGACTTTC.

The V and J genes are TRBV5-1 and TRBJ1-2; the D gene is possibly TRBD1 (5 bases). This CDR3 contains 11 residues. V dropped 3 bases and J dropped 8 bases, with 8 bases sitting between them. Germline CDR1 is SGHRS and CDR2 is YFSETQ. The CDR3 DNA is TGCGCCAGCAGCTGGGGCTCGGGCTACACCTTC. Its protein is CASSWGSGYTF.

This rearrangement joins TRBV7-9 to TRBJ2-5, with 11 bases aligning to TRBD2. The ends lost 6 bases at V and 5 bases at J; junction bases unmatched: 11. Germline V gene data show CDR1 as SEHNR and CDR2 as FQNEAQ (reference sequence). The CDR3 runs to 16 residues. The CDR3 spells CASREPLAGGGETQYF. In DNA form, the CDR3 reads TGTGCCAGCAGGGAACCCCTAGCGGGAGGTGGGGAGACCCAGTACTTC.

This chain connects TRBV5-1 to TRBJ2-7; D is uncertain. This CDR3 region has 14 residues. Per the germline V gene, CDR1 is SGHRS and CDR2 is YFSETQ. Trimming pared 6 bases from V and 0 bases from J, leaving 13 bases between. CDR3 in amino acids: CASKGDFSSYEQYF. The CDR3 nucleotides read TGCGCCAGCAAAGGAGATTTCAGCTCCTACGAGCAGTACTTC.

The chain has TRBV28 and TRBJ2-7; D might be TRBD2 (5 bases). This CDR3 contains 15 residues. CDR1 MDHEN and CDR2 SYDVKM come from the germline V gene. Trimming took 2 bases from V and 0 from J, leaving 11 bases between them. The CDR3 sequence is CASSLGGGSSYEQYF. As DNA, the CDR3 is TGTGCCAGCAGTTTAGGTGGCGGGTCCTCCTACGAGCAGTACTTC.

The J gene is TRBJ1-5, the V gene TRBV28, with D possibly matching TRBD1 (6 bases). The germline CDR1 and CDR2 sequences are MDHEN and SYDVKM. CDR3 length: 16 residues. Trimming pared 5 bases from V and 1 base from J, leaving 15 bases between. The CDR3 DNA reads TGTGCCAGCAGTATTCGACAGGCGGGGAGCAATCAGCCCCAGCATTTT. It specifies CASSIRQAGSNQPQHF.

The gene calls are TRBV19 and TRBJ1-3; D gene unclear. This CDR3 has 20 amino acids. Trimming pared 3 bases from V and 0 bases from J, leaving 24 bases between. Germline values: CDR1 LNHDA, CDR2 SQIVND (reference sequence). The CDR3 nucleotides are TGTGCCAGTAGTATTAGGGCTACCCCCATTCTAACTTACTCTGGAAACACCATATATTTT. Encoded protein: CASSIRATPILTYSGNTIYF.

The V and J genes are TRBV11-2 and TRBJ2-1; D is unclear. The CDR3 length is 14 residues. The germline CDR1 and CDR2 sequences are SGHAT and FQNNGV. V was shortened by 4 bases and J by 6 bases, with 13 bases between the two germline ends. The CDR3 DNA reads TGTGCCAGCAGCTCCTTAAGAACCTCCAATGAGCAGTTCTTC. Translating gives CASSSLRTSNEQFF.

CDR3 amino acids: CASSIRGGPDTQYF. CDR3 DNA sequence: TGTGCCAGCAGCATCAGGGGGGGTCCAGATACGCAGTATTTT. The chain carries TRBV7-9 and TRBJ2-3; tentatively, D is TRBD1 or TRBD2 (7 bases each). The length of the CDR3 is 14 residues. Trimming cost V 5 bases and J 4 bases, with 13 bases left between them. Germline values: CDR1 SEHNR, CDR2 FQNEAQ (reference sequence).

The chain combines TRBV18 with TRBJ1-5; 11 nucleotides align to TRBD1. Germline V gene sequence: CDR1 KGHSH, CDR2 LQKENI. The CDR3 runs to 14 residues. J was trimmed by 6 bases and V by 5 bases; bases with no gene match: 3. The CDR3 is CASSGTGGGQPQHF. DNA for the CDR3: TGTGCCAGCTCAGGGACAGGGGGAGGTCAGCCCCAGCATTTT. The entire variable domain, with the rest obtained from reference TRBV18 and TRBJ1-5, is as follows: NAGVMQNPRHLVRRRGQEARLRCSPMKGHSHVYWYRQLPEEGLKFMVYLQKENIIDESGMPKERFSAEFPKEGPSILRIQQVVRGDSAAYFCASSGTGGGQPQHFGDGTRLSIL.

The V gene is TRBV9, the J gene TRBJ2-7; 7 bases are a match to TRBD2. J gave up 2 bases and V 4 bases, and 6 bases lay outside the gene matches. CDR3 length: 14 residues. The V gene's germline CDR1 is SGDLS and CDR2 YYNGEE. In nucleotides, the CDR3 is TGTGCCAGCAGCTCCGGACTAGGACCCTACGAGCAGTACTTC. Protein product: CASSSGLGPYEQYF.

This clone was seen a single time. The rearrangement links TRBV6-5 to TRBJ2-7; D may be TRBD1 or TRBD2 (5 bases each). Germline values: CDR1 MNHEY, CDR2 SVGAGI. V was cut by 2 bases and J by 4 bases, with 15 bases left in between. The CDR3 is made up of 15 amino acids. The CDR3 coding sequence is TGTGCCAGCAGTTACCAACCCCGGGGCGAATACGAGCAGTACTTC. Its translation is CASSYQPRGEYEQYF.